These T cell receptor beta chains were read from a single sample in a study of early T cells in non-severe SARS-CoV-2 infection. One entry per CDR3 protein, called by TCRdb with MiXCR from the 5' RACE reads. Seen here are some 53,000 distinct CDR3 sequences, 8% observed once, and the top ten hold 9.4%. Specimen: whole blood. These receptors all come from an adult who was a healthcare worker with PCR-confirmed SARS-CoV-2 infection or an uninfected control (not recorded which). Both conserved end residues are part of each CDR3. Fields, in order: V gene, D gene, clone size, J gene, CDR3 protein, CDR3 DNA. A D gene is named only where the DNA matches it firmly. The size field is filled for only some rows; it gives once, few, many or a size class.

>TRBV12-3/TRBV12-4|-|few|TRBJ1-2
CASSLVGYGYTF
TGTGCCAGCAGTTTGGTGGGTTATGGCTACACCTTC
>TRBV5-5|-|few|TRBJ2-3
CASSLDYSTDTQYF
TGTGCCAGCAGCTTGGATTATAGCACAGATACGCAGTATTTT
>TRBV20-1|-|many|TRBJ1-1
CSARDAGTTEAFF
TGCAGTGCTAGAGATGCGGGGACCACTGAAGCTTTCTTT
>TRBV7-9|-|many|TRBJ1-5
CASSLEREQPQHF
TGTGCCAGCAGCTTAGAGAGGGAACAGCCCCAGCATTTT
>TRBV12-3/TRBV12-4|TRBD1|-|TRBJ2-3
CASSPRDRVTDTQYF
TGTGCCAGCAGCCCCCGGGACAGGGTCACCGATACGCAGTATTTT
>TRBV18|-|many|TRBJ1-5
CASSPQGSNQPQHF
TGTGCCAGCTCACCTCAGGGGAGTAATCAGCCCCAGCATTTT
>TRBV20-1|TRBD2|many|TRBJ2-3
CSARRRGSTDTQYF
TGCAGTGCTCGCCGGCGGGGGAGCACAGATACGCAGTATTTT
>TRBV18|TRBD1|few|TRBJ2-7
CASRDRTYEQYF
TGTGCCAGCCGGGACAGGACCTACGAGCAGTACTTC
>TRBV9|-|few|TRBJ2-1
CASSASTPYNEQFF
TGTGCCAGCAGCGCTTCGACACCCTACAATGAGCAGTTCTTC
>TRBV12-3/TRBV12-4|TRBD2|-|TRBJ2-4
CASSPLGTSGPVSSYIQYF
TGTGCCAGCAGCCCGCTTGGGACTAGCGGGCCGGTTTCATCGTACATTCAGTACTTC
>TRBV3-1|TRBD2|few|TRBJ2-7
CASSHYGTSGSYEQYF
TGTGCCAGCAGCCACTACGGGACTAGCGGGAGCTACGAGCAGTACTTC
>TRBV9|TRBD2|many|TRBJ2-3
CASSVSGSMTDTQYF
TGTGCCAGCAGCGTTAGCGGGAGTATGACAGATACGCAGTATTTT
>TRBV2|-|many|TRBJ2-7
CASSVLSYEQYF
TGTGCCAGCAGTGTTCTCTCCTACGAGCAGTACTTC
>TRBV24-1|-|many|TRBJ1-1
CATSDSRREAFF
TGTGCCACCAGTGATTCTAGACGGGAAGCTTTCTTT
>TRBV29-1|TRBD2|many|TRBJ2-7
CSVGSGIYEQYF
TGCAGCGTTGGTAGCGGGATCTACGAGCAGTACTTC
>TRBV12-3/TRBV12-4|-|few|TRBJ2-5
CASRPTGNRETQYF
TGTGCCAGCAGGCCAACAGGGAACCGAGAGACCCAGTACTTC
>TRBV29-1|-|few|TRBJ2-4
CSVSPIAKNIQYF
TGCAGCGTTTCCCCAATAGCCAAAAACATTCAGTACTTC
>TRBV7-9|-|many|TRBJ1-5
CASSSRDMGNQPQHF
TGTGCCAGCAGCTCCCGGGACATGGGCAATCAGCCCCAGCATTTT
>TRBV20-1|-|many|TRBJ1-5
CSAYLKNQPQHF
TGCAGTGCTTATCTAAAGAATCAGCCCCAGCATTTT
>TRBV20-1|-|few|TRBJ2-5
CSAPGPFGETQYF
TGCAGTGCCCCGGGACCCTTCGGAGAGACCCAGTACTTC
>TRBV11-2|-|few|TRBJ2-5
CASSLVRGAETQYF
TGTGCCAGCAGCTTAGTACGTGGGGCAGAGACCCAGTACTTC
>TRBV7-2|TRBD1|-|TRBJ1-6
CASSSTGGARSPLHF
TGTGCCAGCAGCTCCACAGGGGGCGCCCGGTCACCCCTCCACTTT
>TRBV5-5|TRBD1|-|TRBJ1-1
CASSMLPTGQYTEAFF
TGTGCCAGCAGCATGCTCCCGACAGGGCAGTACACTGAAGCTTTCTTT
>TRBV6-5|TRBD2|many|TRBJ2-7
CASSYSAGVSYEQYF
TGTGCCAGCAGTTACTCGGCGGGAGTCTCCTACGAGCAGTACTTC
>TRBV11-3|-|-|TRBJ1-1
CASSPEAGGVTEAFF
TGTGCCAGCAGCCCGGAGGCGGGAGGGGTCACTGAAGCTTTCTTT
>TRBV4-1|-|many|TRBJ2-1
CASSQGGLEQFF
TGCGCCAGCAGCCAAGGGGGCCTAGAGCAGTTCTTC
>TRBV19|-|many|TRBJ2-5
CASSIGGQETQYF
TGTGCCAGTAGTATAGGAGGGCAAGAGACCCAGTACTTC
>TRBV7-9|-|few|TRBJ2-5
CASSLALFQETQYF
TGTGCCAGCAGCTTAGCCCTATTCCAAGAGACCCAGTACTTC
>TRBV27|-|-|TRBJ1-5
CASSWGPNQPQHF
TGTGCCAGCAGTTGGGGCCCTAATCAGCCCCAGCATTTT
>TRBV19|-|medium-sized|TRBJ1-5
CASSIKGSNQPQHF
TGTGCCAGTAGTATTAAGGGTAGCAATCAGCCCCAGCATTTT
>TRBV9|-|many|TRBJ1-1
CASSVIEGTEAFF
TGTGCCAGCAGCGTAATAGAGGGAACTGAAGCTTTCTTT
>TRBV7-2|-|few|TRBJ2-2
CASSFGDYTGELFF
TGTGCCAGCAGCTTCGGAGATTACACCGGGGAGCTGTTTTTT
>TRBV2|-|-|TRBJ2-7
CASSVRDYEQYF
TGTGCCAGCAGTGTCAGGGACTACGAGCAGTACTTC
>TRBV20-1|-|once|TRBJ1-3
CSARTRLENTIYF
TGCAGTGCTCGGACCCGGCTGGAAAACACCATATATTTT
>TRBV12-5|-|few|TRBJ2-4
CASGSSTRAKNIQYF
TGTGCTAGTGGTTCCTCAACTAGAGCCAAAAACATTCAGTACTTC
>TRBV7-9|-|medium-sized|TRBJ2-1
CASSLRDNEQFF
TGTGCCAGCAGCTTACGGGACAATGAGCAGTTCTTC
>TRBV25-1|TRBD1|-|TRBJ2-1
CASTSSAGTGIIGDEQFF
TGTGCCAGCACCTCCTCCGCCGGGACAGGTATTATAGGGGATGAGCAGTTCTTC
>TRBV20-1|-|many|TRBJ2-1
CSASFGVGGLSSYNEQFF
TGCAGTGCTAGTTTTGGGGTAGGCGGCTTGAGCTCCTACAATGAGCAGTTCTTC
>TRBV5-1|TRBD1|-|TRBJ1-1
CASSLTGVTEAFF
TGCGCCAGCAGCTTGACAGGGGTTACTGAAGCTTTCTTT
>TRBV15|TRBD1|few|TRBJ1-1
CATSREGGRNTEAFF
TGTGCCACCAGCAGAGAAGGGGGCCGAAACACTGAAGCTTTCTTT
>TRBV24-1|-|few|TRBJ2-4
CATSDPTGPKNIQYF
TGTGCCACCAGTGATCCCACAGGGCCCAAAAACATTCAGTACTTC
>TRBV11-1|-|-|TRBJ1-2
CASSLDTPTDGYTF
TGTGCCAGCAGCTTGGATACCCCGACAGATGGCTACACCTTC
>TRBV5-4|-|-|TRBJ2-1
CASSPPEGSSYNEQFF
TGTGCCAGCAGCCCACCAGAGGGAAGCTCCTACAATGAGCAGTTCTTC
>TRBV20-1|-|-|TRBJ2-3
CSVVRQTVTDTQYF
TGCAGTGTCGTCCGCCAAACTGTCACAGATACGCAGTATTTT
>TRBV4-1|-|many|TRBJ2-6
CASSQDRAGHSGANVLTF
TGCGCCAGCAGCCAAGATAGGGCAGGGCACTCTGGGGCCAACGTCCTGACTTTC
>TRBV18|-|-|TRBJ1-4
CASSQDGATNEKLFF
TGTGCCAGCTCCCAGGACGGTGCAACTAATGAAAAACTGTTTTTT
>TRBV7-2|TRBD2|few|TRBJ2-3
CASSLSGSSTDTQYF
TGTGCCAGCAGCTTAAGCGGGAGTAGCACAGATACGCAGTATTTT
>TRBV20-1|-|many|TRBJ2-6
CSAFRSALLSGANVLTF
TGCAGTGCGTTTCGGTCAGCCCTTCTCTCTGGGGCCAACGTCCTGACTTTC
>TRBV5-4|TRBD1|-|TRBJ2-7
CASSSGTGIEQYF
TGTGCCAGCAGCTCCGGGACAGGGATCGAGCAGTACTTC
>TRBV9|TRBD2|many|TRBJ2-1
CASSVTSGLNEQFF
TGTGCCAGCAGCGTAACTAGCGGGTTGAATGAGCAGTTCTTC
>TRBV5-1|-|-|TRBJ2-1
CASSLQFNEQFF
TGCGCCAGCAGCTTGCAGTTCAATGAGCAGTTCTTC
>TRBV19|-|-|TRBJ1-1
CASSIEANTEAFF
TGTGCCAGTAGTATAGAGGCGAACACTGAAGCTTTCTTT
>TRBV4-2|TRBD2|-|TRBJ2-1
CASSQDPSGGNEQFF
TGTGCCAGCAGCCAAGATCCCAGCGGGGGTAATGAGCAGTTCTTC
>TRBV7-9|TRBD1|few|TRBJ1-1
CASSPRQGRDTEAFF
TGTGCCAGCAGCCCGCGACAGGGGAGGGACACTGAAGCTTTCTTT
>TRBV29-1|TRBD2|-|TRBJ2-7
CSAGRGSFYEQYF
TGCAGCGCTGGGCGCGGGAGTTTTTACGAGCAGTACTTC
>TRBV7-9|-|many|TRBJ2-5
CASSSGPEGTQYF
TGTGCCAGCAGCTCCGGACCCGAGGGGACCCAGTACTTC
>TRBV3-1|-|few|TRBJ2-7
CASSQRPTSPTEQYF
TGTGCCAGCAGCCAGAGACCGACGTCCCCAACCGAGCAGTACTTC
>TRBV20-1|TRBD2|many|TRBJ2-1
CSARASGRSDEQFF
TGCAGTGCTAGGGCTAGCGGGAGGAGTGATGAGCAGTTCTTC
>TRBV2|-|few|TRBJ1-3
CASRPDGFSGNTIYF
TGTGCCAGCAGACCGGACGGCTTCTCTGGAAACACCATATATTTT
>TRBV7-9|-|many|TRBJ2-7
CASSNLYEQYF
TGTGCCAGCAGCAACCTCTACGAGCAGTACTTC